This is a list of T cell receptor beta chains from one sample in a study of blood T cell repertoires in COVID-19. Libraries were prepared by immunoSEQ multiplex PCR; TCRdb keeps only in-frame clonotypes and omits some of them. The table records a few hundred thousand clones, more than 70% of them present only once. Sequencing used peripheral blood. These receptors came from a human donor in a cohort sampled during active COVID-19. CDR3s leave out the opening cysteine and the closing phenylalanine or tryptophan. A D gene is named only where the DNA matches it firmly.

- | TRBJ1-4 | TRBV24-1 | ATSDTGYGGNEKLF
TRBD1 | TRBJ2-3 | TRBV6-1 | ASSGRDRGLADTQY
- | TRBJ2-7 | TRBV21-1 | ASPGLVFRAMKGRQY
TRBD1 | TRBJ1-4 | TRBV15 | ATSQGATNEKLF
TRBD1 | TRBJ1-2 | TRBV19 | ASRDRGEGYT
TRBD1 | TRBJ1-3 | TRBV6-6 | ASRPRQGAYTIY
- | TRBJ1-2 | TRBV14 | ASSRELNYGYT
- | TRBJ2-1 | TRBV6-5 | ASRIDSGGHNEQF
TRBD1 | TRBJ1-1 | TRBV9 | ASSVEGQGHTEAF
TRBD1 | TRBJ1-1 | TRBV2 | ASRSRGVNTEAF
- | TRBJ2-3 | TRBV28 | ASSLESTDTQY
TRBD1 | TRBJ1-4 | TRBV5-1 | ASSLEGQGGEKLF
- | TRBJ1-2 | TRBV28 | ASSLPGSNYGYT
TRBD1 | TRBJ1-1 | TRBV7-9 | ASSLATGAYTEAF
- | TRBJ1-2 | TRBV5-1 | ASSLAGIVPVYGYT
- | TRBJ2-1 | TRBV7-2 | ASSLATNTYNEQF
TRBD2 | TRBJ2-4 | TRBV9 | ASRGGGGGEDIQY
TRBD2 | TRBJ2-6 | TRBV5-1 | ASSGGTAGANVLT
- | TRBJ1-1 | TRBV7-9 | ASSLTGWGTEAF
TRBD1 | TRBJ2-4 | TRBV28 | ASSFRTGGRGVAKNIQY
- | TRBJ2-7 | TRBV18 | ASSPGGWGSYEQY
TRBD2 | TRBJ2-3 | TRBV5-1 | ASSLARASGGATDTQY
TRBD1 | TRBJ2-1 | TRBV5-1 | ASSLQGGRGQGHNEQF
- | TRBJ1-2 | TRBV4-3 | ASSQDGAREGYT
- | TRBJ1-1 | TRBV9 | ASSVFPQNTEAF
TRBD1 | TRBJ2-3 | TRBV5-1 | ASGSTGYSTDTQY
TRBD1 | TRBJ1-4 | TRBV28 | ATRKGQKKLF
- | TRBJ1-4 | TRBV20-1 | SASRQAAEKLF
- | TRBJ2-3 | TRBV11-3 | ASSQQGWTDTQY
- | TRBJ2-4 | TRBV29-1 | SVVQARDIQY
TRBD2 | TRBJ2-1 | TRBV28 | ASSSMPSPSGLAGGRFAYNEQF
- | TRBJ1-1 | TRBV5-4 | ASSLSVLNTEAF
- | TRBJ2-3 | TRBV5-6 | ASSGPLRVEDTQY
TRBD1 | TRBJ2-4 | TRBV19 | ASSAKGQGRNIQY
- | TRBJ1-1 | TRBV29-1 | SAAEVAF
TRBD1 | TRBJ2-1 | TRBV4-3 | ASSQDRGRVNEQF
- | TRBJ2-1 | TRBV18 | ASSPARNNEQF
- | TRBJ2-4 | TRBV28 | ASSLGGRGGGIQY
TRBD2 | TRBJ2-5 | TRBV27 | ASSPPAGTSGRETQY
- | TRBJ2-7 | TRBV13 | ASSSAGLDYEQY
- | TRBJ1-2 | TRBV7-2 | ASSGRTGNYGYT
TRBD1 | TRBJ2-7 | TRBV2 | ASTWDRSSYEQY
TRBD2 | TRBJ2-7 | TRBV27 | ASTRAGGYDEQY
TRBD2 | TRBJ2-7 | TRBV7-2 | ASSPIAGVREQY
TRBD2 | TRBJ2-5 | TRBV19 | ASRKIGRGLVETQY